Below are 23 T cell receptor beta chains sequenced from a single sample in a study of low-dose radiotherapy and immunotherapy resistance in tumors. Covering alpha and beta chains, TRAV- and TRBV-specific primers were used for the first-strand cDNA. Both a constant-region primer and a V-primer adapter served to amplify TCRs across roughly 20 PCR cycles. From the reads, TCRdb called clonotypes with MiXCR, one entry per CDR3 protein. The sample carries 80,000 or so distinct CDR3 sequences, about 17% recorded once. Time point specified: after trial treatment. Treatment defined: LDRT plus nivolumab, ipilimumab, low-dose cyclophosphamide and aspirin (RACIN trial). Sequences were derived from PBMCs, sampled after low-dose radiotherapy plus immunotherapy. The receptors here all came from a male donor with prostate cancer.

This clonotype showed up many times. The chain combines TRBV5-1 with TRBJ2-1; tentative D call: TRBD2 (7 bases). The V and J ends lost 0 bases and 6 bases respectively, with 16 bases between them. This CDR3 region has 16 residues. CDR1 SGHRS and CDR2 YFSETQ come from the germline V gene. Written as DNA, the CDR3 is TGCGCCAGCAGCTTGGAGGGGGGGCTAGCGCCCAATGAGCAGTTCTTC. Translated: CASSLEGGLAPNEQFF.

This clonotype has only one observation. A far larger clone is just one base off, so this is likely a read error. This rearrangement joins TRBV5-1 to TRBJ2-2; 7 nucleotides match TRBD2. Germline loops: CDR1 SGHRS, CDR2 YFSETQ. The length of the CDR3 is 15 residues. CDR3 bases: TGTGCCAGCAGCTTGGATGGGACTAAAGCCGGGGGGCTGTTTTTT. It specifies CASSLDGTKAGGLFF.

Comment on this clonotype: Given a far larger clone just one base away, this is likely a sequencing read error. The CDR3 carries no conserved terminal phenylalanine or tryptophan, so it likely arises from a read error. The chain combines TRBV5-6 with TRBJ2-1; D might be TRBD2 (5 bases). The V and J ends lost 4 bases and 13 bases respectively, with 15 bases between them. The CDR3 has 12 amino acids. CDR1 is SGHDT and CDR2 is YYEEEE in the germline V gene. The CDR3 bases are TGTGCCAGCAGCCTCGACCGGGGTCAACAGTTCTTG. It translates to CASSLDRGQQFL.

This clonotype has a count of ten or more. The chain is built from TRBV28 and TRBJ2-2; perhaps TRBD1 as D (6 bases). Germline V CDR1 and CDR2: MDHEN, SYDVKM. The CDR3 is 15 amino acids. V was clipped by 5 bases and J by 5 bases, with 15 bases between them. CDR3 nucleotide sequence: TGTGCCAGCAGTATTGGAAGGACAGAGACCGGGGAGCTGTTTTTT. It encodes CASSIGRTETGELFF.

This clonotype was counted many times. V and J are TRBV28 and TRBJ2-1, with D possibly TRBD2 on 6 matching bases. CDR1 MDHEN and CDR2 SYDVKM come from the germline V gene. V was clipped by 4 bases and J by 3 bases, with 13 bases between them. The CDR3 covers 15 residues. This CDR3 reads CASSYIAEYYNEQFF. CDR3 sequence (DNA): TGTGCCAGCAGTTACATAGCGGAATACTACAATGAGCAGTTCTTC. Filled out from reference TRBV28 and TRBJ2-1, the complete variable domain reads DVKVTQSSRYLVKRTGEKVFLECVQDMDHENMFWYRQDPGLGLRLIYFSYDVKMKEKGDIPEGYSVSREKKERFSLILESASTNQTSMYLCASSYIAEYYNEQFFGPGTRLTVL.

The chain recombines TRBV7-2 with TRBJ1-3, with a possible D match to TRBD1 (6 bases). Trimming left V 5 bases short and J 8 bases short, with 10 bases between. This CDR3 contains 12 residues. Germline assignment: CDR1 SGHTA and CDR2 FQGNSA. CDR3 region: CASSPRGDTIYF. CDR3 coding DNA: TGTGCCAGCAGCCCAAGGGGGGACACCATATATTTT.

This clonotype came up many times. The CDR3 reads CASSTGEYNEQFF. The CDR3 DNA sequence: TGTGCCAGCAGTACGGGAGAGTACAATGAGCAGTTCTTC. The chain links TRBV28 to TRBJ2-1, with TRBD2 as a possible D gene (6 bases). V lost 5 bases to trimming and J lost 4 bases, with 9 bases between them. CDR3 size: 13 residues. Per germline, CDR1 MDHEN and CDR2 SYDVKM.

As DNA, the CDR3 is TGCAGTGCTAGATACGCCAGTGAGCAGTACTTC. Protein product: CSARYASEQYF. The chain carries TRBV20-1 and TRBJ2-7, with D hard to call. CDR1 is DFQATT and CDR2 is SNEGSKA in the germline V gene (reference sequence). The ends were cut back, 2 bases at V and 7 bases at J, with 9 bases in the middle. This CDR3 comprises 11 residues.

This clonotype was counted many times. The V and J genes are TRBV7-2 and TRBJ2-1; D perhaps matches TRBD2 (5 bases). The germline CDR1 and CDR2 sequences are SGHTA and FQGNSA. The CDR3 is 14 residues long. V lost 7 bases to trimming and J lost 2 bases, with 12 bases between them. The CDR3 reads CASTVGGTYNEQFF. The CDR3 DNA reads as TGTGCCAGCACCGTTGGAGGAACCTACAATGAGCAGTTCTTC.

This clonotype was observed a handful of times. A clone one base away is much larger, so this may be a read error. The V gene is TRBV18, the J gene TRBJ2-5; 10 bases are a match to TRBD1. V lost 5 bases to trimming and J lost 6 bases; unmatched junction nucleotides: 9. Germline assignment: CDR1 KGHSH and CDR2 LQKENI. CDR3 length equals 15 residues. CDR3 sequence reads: CASSSIRTGGQTQYF. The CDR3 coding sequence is TGTGCCAGCTCATCAATCCGGACAGGGGGACAGACCCAGTACTTC.

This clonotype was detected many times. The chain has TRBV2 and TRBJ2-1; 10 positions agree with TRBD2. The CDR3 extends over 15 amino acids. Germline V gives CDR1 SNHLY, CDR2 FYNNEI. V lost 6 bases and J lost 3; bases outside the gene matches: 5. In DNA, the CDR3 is TGTGCCAGCAGCGGACTAGCGGAGATCTACAATGAGCAGTTCTTC. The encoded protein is CASSGLAEIYNEQFF.

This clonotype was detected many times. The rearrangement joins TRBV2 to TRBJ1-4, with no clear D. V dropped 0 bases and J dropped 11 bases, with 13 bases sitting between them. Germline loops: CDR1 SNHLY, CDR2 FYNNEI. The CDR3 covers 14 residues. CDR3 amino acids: CASSEAKAVGKLFF. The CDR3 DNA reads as TGTGCCAGCAGTGAAGCCAAGGCCGTTGGGAAACTGTTTTTT.

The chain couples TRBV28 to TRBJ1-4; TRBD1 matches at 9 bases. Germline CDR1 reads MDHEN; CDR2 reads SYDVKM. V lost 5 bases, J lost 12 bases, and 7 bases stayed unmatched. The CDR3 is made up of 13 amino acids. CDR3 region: CASSLPGQGQLFF. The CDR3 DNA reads TGTGCCAGCAGTCTTCCGGGACAGGGTCAACTGTTTTTT.

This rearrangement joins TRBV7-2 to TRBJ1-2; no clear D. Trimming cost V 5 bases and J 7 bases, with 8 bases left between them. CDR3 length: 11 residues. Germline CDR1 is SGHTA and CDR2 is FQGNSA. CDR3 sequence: CASSESSGYTF. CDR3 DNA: TGTGCCAGCAGCGAAAGCAGTGGCTACACCTTC.

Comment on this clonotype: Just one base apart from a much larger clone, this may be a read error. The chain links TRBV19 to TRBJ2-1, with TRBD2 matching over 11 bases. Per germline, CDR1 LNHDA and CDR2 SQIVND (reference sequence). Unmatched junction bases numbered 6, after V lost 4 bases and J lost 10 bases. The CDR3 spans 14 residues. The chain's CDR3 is CASSRTLAGGEQFF. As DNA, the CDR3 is TGTGCCAGTAGTAGAACTCTAGCGGGAGGCGAGCAGTTCTTC.

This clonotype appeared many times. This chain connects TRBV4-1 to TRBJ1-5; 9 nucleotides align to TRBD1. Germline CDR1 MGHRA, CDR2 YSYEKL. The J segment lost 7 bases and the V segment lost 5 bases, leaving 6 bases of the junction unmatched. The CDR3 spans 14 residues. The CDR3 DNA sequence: TGCGCCAGCAGCGAGGGACAGGGCCGACAGCCCCAGCATTTT. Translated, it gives CASSEGQGRQPQHF.

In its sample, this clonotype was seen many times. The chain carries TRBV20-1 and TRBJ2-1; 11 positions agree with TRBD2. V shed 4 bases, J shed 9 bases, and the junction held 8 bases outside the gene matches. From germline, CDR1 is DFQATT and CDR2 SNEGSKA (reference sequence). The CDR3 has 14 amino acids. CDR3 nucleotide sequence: TGCAGTGCTAAGACTAGCGGGATATCCGGTGAGCAGTTCTTC. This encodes CSAKTSGISGEQFF.

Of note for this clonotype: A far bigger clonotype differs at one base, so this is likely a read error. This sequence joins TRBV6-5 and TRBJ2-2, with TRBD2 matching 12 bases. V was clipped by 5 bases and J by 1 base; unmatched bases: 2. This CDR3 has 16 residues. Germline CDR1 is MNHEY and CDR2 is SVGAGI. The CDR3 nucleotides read TGTGCCAGCAGTAAGACTAGCGGGAGGAACACCGGGGAGCTGTTTTTT. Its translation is CASSKTSGRNTGELFF.

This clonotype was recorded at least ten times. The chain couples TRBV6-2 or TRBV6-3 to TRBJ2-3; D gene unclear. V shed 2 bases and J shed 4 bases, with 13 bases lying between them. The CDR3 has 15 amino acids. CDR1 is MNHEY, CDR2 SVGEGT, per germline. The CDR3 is CASSYGFGWPDTQYF. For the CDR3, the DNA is TGTGCCAGCAGTTACGGGTTTGGGTGGCCAGATACGCAGTATTTT.

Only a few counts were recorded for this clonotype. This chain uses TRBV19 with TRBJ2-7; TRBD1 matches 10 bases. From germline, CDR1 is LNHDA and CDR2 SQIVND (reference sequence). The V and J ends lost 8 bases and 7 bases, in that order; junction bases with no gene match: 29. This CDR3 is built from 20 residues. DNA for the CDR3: TGTGCCAGTCATCACCCGCCGGGACAGGGGATCACTAGTCCCCTTAAAGAGCAGTACTTC. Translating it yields CASHHPPGQGITSPLKEQYF.

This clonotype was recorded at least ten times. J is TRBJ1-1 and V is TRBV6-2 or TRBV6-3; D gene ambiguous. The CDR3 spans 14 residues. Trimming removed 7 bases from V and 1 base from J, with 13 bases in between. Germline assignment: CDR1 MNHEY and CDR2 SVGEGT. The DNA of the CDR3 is TGTGCCAGCACTCCCCTTGGGCAGAACACTGAAGCTTTCTTT. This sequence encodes CASTPLGQNTEAFF.

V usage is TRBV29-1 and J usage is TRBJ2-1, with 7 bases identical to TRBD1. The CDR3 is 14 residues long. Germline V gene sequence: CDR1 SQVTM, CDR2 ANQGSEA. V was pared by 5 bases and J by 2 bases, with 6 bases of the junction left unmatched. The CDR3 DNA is TGCAGCGTTCAGGGGGTCAGGGCCTACAATGAGCAGTTCTTC. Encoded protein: CSVQGVRAYNEQFF.

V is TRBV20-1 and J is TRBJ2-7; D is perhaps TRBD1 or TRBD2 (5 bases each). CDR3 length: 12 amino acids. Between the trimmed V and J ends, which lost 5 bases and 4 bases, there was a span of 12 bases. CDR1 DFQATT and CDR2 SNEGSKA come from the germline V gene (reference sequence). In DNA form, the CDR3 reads TGCAGTGCTCAGGGAGACAGATACGAGCAGTACTTC. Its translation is CSAQGDRYEQYF.